Listed here are 17 T cell receptor beta chains from one sample, sequenced in a study of monozygotic twins with inflammatory bowel disease. Reprocessing the 5' RACE reads, TCRdb reports a single entry for every CDR3 protein and omits DNA. The sample includes about 160,000 distinct CDR3 sequences. Sample: blood. The receptors come from a human donor with ulcerative colitis or Crohn's disease, or a healthy co-twin of an affected twin (not recorded which).

This chain connects TRBV27 to TRBJ2-5; the D call from TCRdb, TRBD2, cannot be confirmed without DNA. The V gene's germline CDR1 is MNHEY and CDR2 SMNVEV (reference sequence). The CDR3 length is 14 residues. The CDR3 region is CASSLRGEGETQYF.

This chain uses TRBV7-8 with TRBJ2-7; TCRdb's D call, TRBD2, is unchecked because there is no DNA. There are 15 residues in the CDR3. The germline CDR1 and CDR2 sequences are SGHVS and FQNEAQ. CDR3 in amino acids: CASSSLAGVAYEQYF.

V is TRBV24-1 and J is TRBJ2-5. The CDR3 covers 13 residues. The germline V gene has CDR1 KGHDR and CDR2 SFDVKD. CDR3 residues: CATSKPFQETQYF.

This chain uses TRBV6-6 with TRBJ2-7; there is no DNA to check the TCRdb D call of TRBD1. Germline assignment: CDR1 MNHNY and CDR2 SVGAGI (reference sequence). This CDR3 is 12 amino acids long. Here the CDR3 reads CASSQDRNEQYF.

This chain connects TRBV12-3 or TRBV12-4 to TRBJ1-5; TCRdb's D gene call, TRBD1, goes unchecked for lack of DNA. CDR3 size: 15 residues. The CDR3 protein is CASSFNRGQGQPQHF.

The chain couples TRBV19 to TRBJ1-1; TCRdb proposes TRBD1, but this gene call is untestable without DNA. CDR1 is LNHDA, CDR2 SQIVND, per germline (reference sequence). This CDR3 spans 15 amino acids. CDR3 loop: CASTYGDRGLAEAFF.

The rearrangement joins TRBV11-3 to TRBJ2-2; TCRdb returns TRBD1, unconfirmable since there is no DNA. This CDR3 region has 20 residues. Germline V gene sequence: CDR1 SGHNT, CDR2 YENEEA. The CDR3 spells CASSSHAIAKDRANTGELFF. The full variable domain, in which reference TRBV11-3 and TRBJ2-2 provide the parts outside the CDR3, is EAGVVQSPRYKIIEKKQPVAFWCNPISGHNTLYWYLQNLGQGPELLIRYENEEAVDDSQLPKDRFSAERLKGVDSTLKIQPAELGDSAVYLCASSSHAIAKDRANTGELFFGEGSRLTVL.

The rearrangement joins TRBV11-2 to TRBJ1-6. The CDR3 loop spans 16 amino acids. Germline V gene lookup returns CDR1 SGHAT and CDR2 FQNNGV. This chain's CDR3 is CASSLDIALGNSPLHF.

The chain links TRBV28 to TRBJ2-3; the TRBD1 assignment by TCRdb is unverifiable without DNA. The length of the CDR3 is 20 residues. Germline V gives CDR1 MDHEN, CDR2 SYDVKM. CDR3 sequence reads: CASSFPGTGVGGSMVDTQYF.

The gene calls are TRBV20-1 and TRBJ2-3; with no DNA, the TCRdb D assignment of TRBD2 cannot be verified. The CDR3 length is 13 residues. Germline-derived CDR1 and CDR2 are DFQATT and SNEGSKA (reference sequence). The CDR3 sequence: CSARVGPTDTQYF.

This rearrangement joins TRBV12-3 or TRBV12-4 to TRBJ2-2. The CDR3 loop spans 12 amino acids. This chain's CDR3 is CASSLPPGELFF.

The rearrangement links TRBV11-1 to TRBJ1-5. The CDR3 runs 18 residues. Germline values: CDR1 SGHAT, CDR2 FQDESV (reference sequence). The CDR3 loop reads CASSSDRPSWLHDQPQHF.

The J gene is TRBJ2-5, the V gene TRBV11-2. This CDR3 comprises 13 residues. Germline CDR1 and CDR2: SGHAT and FQNNGV. The CDR3 region is CASSSWDQETQYF.

The chain has TRBV7-6 and TRBJ2-5; TCRdb reports TRBD1, a call that lacks DNA to check it against. Germline V gene lookup returns CDR1 SGHVS and CDR2 FNYEAQ. CDR3 size: 14 residues. The CDR3: CASSLVGQGMTQYF.

The chain recombines TRBV7-3 with TRBJ2-3; TCRdb's assignment of TRBD1 cannot be checked, as there is no DNA. Germline V gene lookup returns CDR1 SGHTA and CDR2 FQGTGA. This CDR3 spans 14 amino acids. The CDR3 loop is CASSLDRAKDTQYF.

The chain is built from TRBV19 and TRBJ1-5; TCRdb names TRBD1, which stays unverified in the absence of DNA. CDR3 size: 13 residues. Germline V gene sequence: CDR1 LNHDA, CDR2 SQIVND (reference sequence). The CDR3 sequence is CASTTGGNQPQHF.

The CDR3 is CSVIRGNYEQYF. The chain has TRBV29-1 and TRBJ2-7; without DNA, the TCRdb call of TRBD1 cannot be checked. The CDR3 extends over 12 amino acids. Germline V gene data show CDR1 as SQVTM and CDR2 as ANQGSEA.